The 32 T cell receptor beta chains in this list originate from one sample, sequenced in a study of Graves' ophthalmopathy and Graves' hyperthyroidism. Amplifying from RNA transcripts, the study obtained TCR beta CDR3 regions. Scientists carried out first-round RT-PCR using HTBI primers and then a second-round multiplex PCR. In TCRdb, the multiplex PCR reads were re-called with MiXCR into one record per CDR3 protein. The table lists almost 750,000 distinct CDR3 sequences, 35% to 50% of them singletons. What was sequenced was peripheral blood. These receptor sequences come from an adult man with Graves' ophthalmopathy.

In the case of this clonotype: The limits of the CDR3 on the DNA are not certain, so only TCRdb's listed CDR3 is given. The gene calls are TRBV9 and TRBJ1-2. Germline CDR1 is SGDLS and CDR2 is YYNGEE. Inclusive of both ends, the CDR3 amounts to 17 amino acids. CDR3 loop: CASSFYICSAYGTGYTF.

CDR3 sequence (DNA): TGTGCCAGTAGTATCCGGGGGGCTGGGGCCAACGTCCTGACTTTC. It yields the protein CASSIRGAGANVLTF. This chain connects TRBV19 to TRBJ2-6, with 7 positions matching TRBD2. The CDR3 length is 15 residues. Germline trimming cut 3 bases from V and 2 bases from J; bases unmatched to any gene: 1. Germline CDR1 and CDR2: LNHDA and SQIVND (reference sequence). Together with reference TRBV19 and TRBJ2-6, the CDR3 gives the full variable domain: DGGITQSPKYLFRKEGQNVTLSCEQNLNHDAMYWYRQDPGQGLRLIYYSQIVNDFQKGDIAEGYSVSREKKESFPLTVTSAQKNPTAFYLCASSIRGAGANVLTFGAGSRLTVL.

This clonotype was counted many times. The chain is built from TRBV12-3 or TRBV12-4 and TRBJ1-5; D is unclear. V lost 6 bases to trimming and J lost 6 bases, with 18 bases between them. CDR3 length equals 15 residues. This CDR3 reads CASSRGVGLGQPQHF. Written as DNA, the CDR3 is TGTGCCAGCAGCCGCGGGGTGGGATTGGGTCAGCCCCAGCATTTT.

The V and J genes are TRBV24-1 and TRBJ1-5; unclear D gene. This CDR3 has 13 amino acids. The V and J ends lost 12 bases and 1 base respectively, with 12 bases between them. Germline V gene sequence: CDR1 KGHDR, CDR2 SFDVKD. The CDR3 protein is CAWSVASNQPQHF. The CDR3 DNA is TGTGCCTGGAGTGTCGCCAGCAATCAGCCCCAGCATTTT.

This clonotype occurred many times. The V gene is TRBV10-1, the J gene TRBJ1-1; TRBD1 might be the D (6 bases). The V gene lost 6 bases and the J gene lost 3 bases, with 17 bases spanning the gap. The CDR3 covers 15 residues. CDR1 is WNHNN, CDR2 SYGVQD, per germline (reference sequence). In DNA form, the CDR3 reads TGCGCCAGCAGAGGTTTACAGGGTACGGACACTGAAGCTTTCTTT. This encodes CASRGLQGTDTEAFF.

The sample holds many counts of this clonotype. J is TRBJ1-1 and V is TRBV29-1; 8 bases line up with TRBD1. Looked up from germline, CDR1 is SQVTM and CDR2 is ANQGSEA. The CDR3 is made up of 13 amino acids. J was trimmed by 5 bases and V by 7 bases; bases with no gene match: 9. In DNA, the CDR3 is TGCAGCGCTGACAGGGGTGGACGGACTGAAGCTTTCTTT. Its translation: CSADRGGRTEAFF.

This clonotype was picked up many times. The chain links TRBV7-8 to TRBJ1-5; 9 bases are a match to TRBD1. Germline values: CDR1 SGHVS, CDR2 FQNEAQ. Trimming took 8 bases from V and 7 from J; bases not matched to a gene: 9. The CDR3 has 14 amino acids. CDR3 coding DNA: TGTGCCAGCTGTCTAACAGGGGGCAGGCAGCCCCAGCATTTT. It is translated as CASCLTGGRQPQHF. Using reference TRBV7-8 and TRBJ1-5 for the parts outside the CDR3, the full variable domain is GAGVSQSPRYKVAKRGQDVALRCDPISGHVSLFWYQQALGQGPEFLTYFQNEAQLDKSGLPSDRFFAERPEGSVSTLKIQRTQQEDSAVYLCASCLTGGRQPQHFGDGTRLSIL.

The V call is TRBV29-1, the J call TRBJ1-2, with no clear D. The ends were cut back, 7 bases at V and 6 bases at J, with 12 bases in the middle. This CDR3 is built from 11 residues. Germline V gene sequence: CDR1 SQVTM, CDR2 ANQGSEA. The CDR3 spells CSADPGNGYTF. The CDR3 coding sequence is TGCAGCGCCGACCCCGGGAATGGCTACACCTTC.

This clonotype came up many times. The chain has TRBV7-9 and TRBJ2-5; 9 bases agree with TRBD2. The trim removed 5 bases at V and 6 bases at J, leaving 7 bases unmatched. Germline-derived CDR1 and CDR2 are SEHNR and FQNEAQ (reference sequence). This CDR3 region has 14 residues. CDR3 loop: CASSRGTSIQTQYF. The CDR3 DNA sequence: TGTGCCAGCAGCCGGGGGACTAGCATCCAGACCCAGTACTTC. The whole variable domain, remainder taken from reference TRBV7-9 and TRBJ2-5, is DTGVSQNPRHKITKRGQNVTFRCDPISEHNRLYWYRQTLGQGPEFLTYFQNEAQLEKSRLLSDRFSAERPKGSFSTLEIQRTEQGDSAMYLCASSRGTSIQTQYFGPGTRLLVL.

The chain employs TRBV15 and TRBJ1-6; D ambiguous. Trimming removed 11 bases at V and 13 bases at J, with 21 bases between. The CDR3 length is 13 residues. In germline, CDR1 is LNHNV, CDR2 YYDKDF (reference sequence). CDR3 sequence (DNA): TGTGCCGCCGGGTCGGGAGCGCGGTTTCCCCTCCACTTT. Its protein is CAAGSGARFPLHF.

The chain uses TRBV20-1 and TRBJ1-2; D is possibly TRBD1 (6 bases). Germline V gives CDR1 DFQATT, CDR2 SNEGSKA (reference sequence). Trimming left V 3 bases short and J 4 bases short, with 15 bases between. The CDR3 covers 14 residues. Here the CDR3 DNA reads TGCAGTGCTAGCCGAAGGCAGGGGAGCTATGGCTACACCTTC. Residues: CSASRRQGSYGYTF.

The rearrangement links TRBV9 to TRBJ1-6, with 8 bases identical to TRBD1. The CDR3 is made up of 15 amino acids. J lost 13 bases, V lost 4 bases, and 13 bases had no gene match. Germline V CDR1 and CDR2: SGDLS, YYNGEE. The CDR3 here is CASSPGTGNNQPLHF. The CDR3 nucleotides are TGTGCCAGCAGCCCAGGGACAGGCAACAATCAGCCCCTCCACTTT.

This clonotype has at least ten counts. J is TRBJ2-7 and V is TRBV7-6; no clear D gene. The CDR3 has 15 amino acids. Trimming stripped 4 bases from V and 1 base from J, with 14 bases between. Per the germline V gene, CDR1 is SGHVS and CDR2 is FNYEAQ. The CDR3 reads CASSSPDAPSYEQYF. The CDR3 DNA follows: TGTGCCAGCAGCTCACCAGACGCTCCTTCCTACGAGCAGTACTTC.

On this clonotype: A read error is likely, as this CDR3 ends without the conserved phenylalanine or tryptophan. V usage is TRBV19 and J usage is TRBJ1-1; 8 bases line up with TRBD1. After removal of 11 bases from V and 6 bases from J, the junction contained 17 bases not matched to a gene. Looked up from germline, CDR1 is LNHDA and CDR2 is SQIVND (reference sequence). The CDR3 is 15 residues long. CDR3 sequence reads: CARSRTGRLGAEAFL. The CDR3 region has the DNA TGTGCCCGGTCCCGGACAGGGAGGTTGGGCGCTGAAGCTTTCCTT.

This CDR3 is CASSLDGGVSTGELFF. The CDR3 bases are TGTGCCAGCAGCTTAGATGGGGGTGTAAGCACCGGGGAGCTGTTTTTT. The rearrangement links TRBV25-1 to TRBJ2-2; tentatively, D is TRBD1 or TRBD2 (5 bases each). Germline V gives CDR1 MGHDK, CDR2 SYGVNS. Trimming removed 6 bases at V and 4 bases at J, with 18 bases between. This CDR3 is 16 amino acids long.

V and J are TRBV6-1 and TRBJ2-7; weak D call: TRBD2 (5 bases). The CDR3 is 14 amino acids. With 3 bases removed from V and 0 bases from J, the gap between germline ends came to 9 bases. In germline, CDR1 is MNHNS, CDR2 SASEGT. CDR3 sequence: CASSDMRASYEQYF. The DNA of the CDR3 is TGTGCCAGCAGTGATATGCGGGCCTCCTACGAGCAGTACTTC.

The V call is TRBV7-9, the J call TRBJ1-4; D possibly corresponds to TRBD1 (6 bases). There are 15 residues in the CDR3. Trimming pared 4 bases from V and 4 bases from J, leaving 13 bases between. Germline V CDR1 and CDR2: SEHNR, FQNEAQ (reference sequence). The CDR3 protein is CASSSGGSSNEKLFF. As DNA, the CDR3 is TGTGCCAGCAGCTCCGGGGGCTCGAGTAATGAAAAACTGTTTTTT.

This clonotype was seen only a few times. The chain links TRBV14 to TRBJ2-7, with 7 bases matching TRBD2. Germline assignment: CDR1 SGHDN and CDR2 FVKESK. The CDR3 has 15 residues. The V and J ends lost 5 bases and 2 bases, in that order; junction bases with no gene match: 9. The CDR3 loop is CASSDGAGVAYEQYF. CDR3 DNA sequence: TGTGCCAGCAGCGACGGGGCGGGAGTAGCCTACGAGCAGTACTTC.

This clonotype was counted ten times or more. V usage is TRBV7-8 and J usage is TRBJ1-4; D not resolved. CDR3 length: 13 residues. The germline V gene has CDR1 SGHVS and CDR2 FQNEAQ. Trimming left V 0 bases short and J 8 bases short, with 7 bases between. The CDR3 protein is CASSLAPAEKLFF. CDR3 nucleotides: TGTGCCAGCAGCTTAGCCCCGGCCGAAAAACTGTTTTTT.

This clonotype is a singleton in its sample. The V call is TRBV25-1, the J call TRBJ2-2; TRBD1 matches at 8 bases. This CDR3 has 13 residues. Germline CDR1 MGHDK, CDR2 SYGVNS. V was clipped by 5 bases and J by 6 bases; unmatched bases: 2. CDR3 protein: CASSPGGSGELFF. CDR3 DNA sequence: TGTGCCAGCAGTCCAGGGGGCTCCGGGGAGCTGTTTTTT.

The chain couples TRBV2 to TRBJ1-1, with D unclear. The CDR3 has 15 amino acids. Germline lookup yields CDR1 SNHLY and CDR2 FYNNEI. The V and J ends lost 0 bases and 0 bases respectively, with 8 bases between them. The CDR3 loop reads CASSEAIAMNTEAFF. The CDR3, as DNA: TGTGCCAGCAGTGAAGCGATAGCTATGAACACTGAAGCTTTCTTT. Based on the CDR3 plus reference TRBV2 and TRBJ1-1, the full variable domain is EPEVTQTPSHQVTQMGQEVILRCVPISNHLYFYWYRQILGQKVEFLVSFYNNEISEKSEIFDDQFSVERPDGSNFTLKIRSTKLEDSAMYFCASSEAIAMNTEAFFGQGTRLTVV.

The table lists this clonotype with a count of one. A read error is possible here, since a much larger clone lies one base away. The V gene is TRBV7-9, the J gene TRBJ1-1; D perhaps matches TRBD1 (5 bases). This CDR3 comprises 14 residues. Germline V gene sequence: CDR1 SEHNR, CDR2 FQNEAQ (reference sequence). This CDR3 reads CAGRADFLNTEAFF. The DNA of the CDR3 is TGTGCCGGCAGGGCAGACTTTTTGAACACTGAAGCTTTCTTT.

This sequence joins TRBV7-9 and TRBJ2-7, with a tentative D call TRBD1 (6 bases). CDR3 size: 14 residues. V was shortened by 5 bases and J by 5 bases, with 16 bases between the two germline ends. The V gene's germline CDR1 is SEHNR and CDR2 FQNEAQ (reference sequence). In DNA form, the CDR3 reads TGTGCCAGCAGCCCCCCAACAGGGTCGGACGAGCAGTACTTC. Translation gives CASSPPTGSDEQYF.

V gene TRBV19 combines with J gene TRBJ2-7; D may be TRBD1 (8 bases). Trimming removed 7 bases at V and 5 bases at J, with 21 bases between. CDR1 and CDR2 (germline): LNHDA, SQIVND (reference sequence). CDR3 size: 15 residues. The DNA for the CDR3 is TGTGCCAGTATGGACTCTCACAGGGGGGGCCACGAGCAGTACTTC. Protein sequence: CASMDSHRGGHEQYF.

The chain recombines TRBV29-1 with TRBJ2-5, with TRBD1 matching over 8 bases. The J call may be in error: the DNA end matches TRBJ2-7 better. The CDR3 is 16 amino acids. Per the germline V gene, CDR1 is SQVTM and CDR2 is ANQGSEA. The CDR3 DNA sequence: TGCAGCGTTGAAGCAGGACAGGGTGGACCCCTCCACGAGCAGTACTTC. Residues: CSVEAGQGGPLHEQYF.

V and J are TRBV14 and TRBJ2-6; 9 nucleotides agree with TRBD1. J lost 2 bases, V lost 4 bases, and 21 bases had no gene match. The CDR3 runs 22 residues. CDR1 and CDR2 (germline): SGHDN, FVKESK. DNA of the CDR3: TGTGCCAGCAGCCCAGTCCCTGGGGACAGGGTTAATTTAGTCCCTGGGGCCAACGTCCTGACTTTC. Amino acids: CASSPVPGDRVNLVPGANVLTF.

This clonotype has at least ten counts. The chain carries TRBV25-1 and TRBJ1-6; D unclear. V was pared by 3 bases and J by 7 bases, with 10 bases between. Germline CDR1 is MGHDK and CDR2 is SYGVNS. The CDR3 extends over 14 amino acids. Written as DNA, the CDR3 is TGTGCCAGCAGTGAGTTGGGCCGGAATTCACCCCTCCACTTT. It is translated as CASSELGRNSPLHF.

V usage is TRBV20-1 and J usage is TRBJ1-1, with 8 bases lining up with TRBD1. Trimming at V came to 6 bases and at J to 2 bases, leaving 14 bases not matched to a gene. The CDR3 contains 16 residues. CDR1 is DFQATT and CDR2 is SNEGSKA in the germline V gene (reference sequence). The CDR3 sequence is CSAATPNGQGNTEAFF. The CDR3 nucleotides are TGCAGTGCCGCAACCCCGAATGGACAGGGAAACACTGAAGCTTTCTTT.

The gene calls are TRBV7-9 and TRBJ2-7; 11 bases match TRBD2. Unmatched junction bases numbered 9, after V lost 4 bases and J lost 7 bases. CDR3 length equals 15 residues. In germline, CDR1 is SEHNR, CDR2 FQNEAQ (reference sequence). The CDR3 sequence is CASSSRLAGQGEQYF. CDR3 DNA: TGTGCCAGCAGCTCCCGACTAGCGGGACAAGGGGAGCAGTACTTC.

This clonotype turned up a few times. The V call is TRBV7-2, the J call TRBJ2-7; TRBD1 matches at 9 bases. Trimming took 5 bases from V and 3 from J; bases not matched to a gene: 8. This CDR3 has 15 residues. Germline V gene sequence: CDR1 SGHTA, CDR2 FQGNSA. CDR3 sequence: CASSVGQGVIYEQYF. The CDR3 DNA follows: TGTGCCAGCAGCGTGGGACAGGGCGTAATCTACGAGCAGTACTTC.

This clonotype occurred many times. This rearrangement joins TRBV25-1 to TRBJ2-2; no firm D call. Trimming removed 5 bases from V and 2 bases from J, with 6 bases in between. The CDR3 is 13 residues long. CDR1 is MGHDK, CDR2 SYGVNS, per germline. The CDR3 is CASSRPNTGELFF. CDR3 nucleotide sequence: TGTGCCAGCAGTCGGCCTAACACCGGGGAGCTGTTTTTT. The whole variable domain, filled in from reference TRBV25-1 and TRBJ2-2, reads EADIYQTPRYLVIGTGKKITLECSQTMGHDKMYWYQQDPGMELHLIHYSYGVNSTEKGDLSSESTVSRIRTEHFPLTLESARPSHTSQYLCASSRPNTGELFFGEGSRLTVL.

The CDR3 region is CASSYSRTRLNTGELFF. The CDR3 DNA reads as TGTGCCAGCAGTTACTCGAGGACACGTTTGAACACCGGGGAGCTGTTTTTT. The J gene is TRBJ2-2, the V gene TRBV25-1, with a weak D call TRBD1 (5 bases). The CDR3 totals 17 residues. CDR1 is MGHDK, CDR2 SYGVNS, per germline. V was trimmed by 5 bases and J by 1 base, leaving 17 bases between them.